Below, 27 T cell receptor beta chains from the same sample are listed, as sequenced in a study of PD-1 blockade in classical Hodgkin lymphoma. The data were produced by immunoSEQ multiplex PCR, yet TCRdb's version contains in-frame clones alone and is incomplete. The sample records around 26,000 clones, roughly four fifths being singletons. The patients all showed relapse after autologous stem cell transplantation, while their brentuximab vedotin exposure varied. Material: peripheral blood mononuclear cells (PBMCs), obtained before the second cycle of nivolumab. These receptors all stem from a human donor with classical Hodgkin lymphoma.

This chain connects TRBV30 to TRBJ2-1; D is unresolved. Germline CDR1 reads GTSNPN; CDR2 reads SVGIG (reference sequence). This CDR3 region has 13 residues. The V gene lost 0 bases and the J gene lost 4 bases, with 7 bases spanning the gap. CDR3 sequence: CAWSVKTYNEQFF. The CDR3 DNA sequence: TGTGCCTGGAGTGTAAAGACTTACAATGAGCAGTTCTTC. Combining the CDR3 with reference TRBV30 and TRBJ2-1 gives the whole variable domain SQTIHQWPATLVQPVGSPLSLECTVEGTSNPNLYWYRQAAGRGLQLLFYSVGIGQISSEVPQNLSASRPQDRQFILSSKKLLLSDSGFYLCAWSVKTYNEQFFGPGTRLTVL.

The chain carries TRBV13 and TRBJ2-1; D remains unclear. This CDR3 region has 15 residues. The V gene lost 4 bases and the J gene lost 5 bases, with 15 bases spanning the gap. CDR1 is PRHDT, CDR2 FYEKMQ, per germline (reference sequence). The CDR3 here is CASSSRRAYDNEQFF. As DNA, the CDR3 is TGTGCCAGCAGCTCGCGCCGGGCCTATGACAATGAGCAGTTCTTC.

The chain combines TRBV2 with TRBJ1-4; 7 bases fit TRBD1. This CDR3 contains 14 residues. V shed 8 bases, J shed 5 bases, and the junction held 8 bases outside the gene matches. Germline V gene sequence: CDR1 SNHLY, CDR2 FYNNEI. The CDR3 sequence: CASGVDRVNEKLFF. The CDR3 nucleotides read TGTGCCAGCGGGGTTGACAGGGTAAATGAAAAACTGTTTTTT.

The V gene is TRBV18, the J gene TRBJ2-7; D unclear. Trimming left V 3 bases short and J 3 bases short, with 6 bases between. This CDR3 contains 12 residues. Germline CDR1 reads KGHSH; CDR2 reads LQKENI. CDR3 nucleotides: TGTGCCAGCTCACCCGACAACTACGAGCAGTACTTC. Translated, it gives CASSPDNYEQYF.

The chain uses TRBV28 and TRBJ1-6; weak D call: TRBD1 (5 bases). V was clipped by 2 bases and J by 5 bases, with 16 bases between them. Per germline, CDR1 MDHEN and CDR2 SYDVKM. The CDR3 extends over 17 amino acids. CDR3 amino acids: CASSLNRAGGNNSPLHF. CDR3 nucleotide sequence: TGTGCCAGCAGTTTAAATCGTGCGGGGGGAAATAATTCACCCCTCCACTTT. The variable domain in full, with the rest retrieved from reference TRBV28 and TRBJ1-6, is DVKVTQSSRYLVKRTGEKVFLECVQDMDHENMFWYRQDPGLGLRLIYFSYDVKMKEKGDIPEGYSVSREKKERFSLILESASTNQTSMYLCASSLNRAGGNNSPLHFGNGTRLTVT.

This clone appeared once. The chain is built from TRBV5-1 and TRBJ1-1; D is undetermined. Trimming took off 3 bases at V and 2 bases at J, with 17 bases between the two ends. This CDR3 comprises 16 residues. CDR1 is SGHRS and CDR2 is YFSETQ in the germline V gene. This CDR3 is CASSSATTGFNTEAFF. CDR3 DNA: TGCGCCAGCAGCTCCGCCACTACCGGGTTTAACACTGAAGCTTTCTTT.

The chain is built from TRBV7-2 and TRBJ1-1; possible D gene TRBD1, 6 bases. Germline values: CDR1 SGHTA, CDR2 FQGNSA. The CDR3 has 14 residues. Trimming removed 3 bases at V and 5 bases at J, with 13 bases between. CDR3: CASSLSTGRTEAFF. The CDR3 DNA follows: TGTGCCAGCAGCTTGTCAACAGGGAGAACTGAAGCTTTCTTT. The full variable domain, in which reference TRBV7-2 and TRBJ1-1 provide the parts outside the CDR3, is GAGVSQSPSNKVTEKGKDVELRCDPISGHTALYWYRQSLGQGLEFLIYFQGNSAPDKSGLPSDRFSAERTGGSVSTLTIQRTQQEDSAVYLCASSLSTGRTEAFFGQGTRLTVV.

V usage is TRBV6-6 and J usage is TRBJ2-1, with TRBD1 matching 7 bases. Germline CDR1 and CDR2: MNHNY and SVGAGI (reference sequence). This CDR3 spans 15 amino acids. With 8 bases clipped from V and 6 bases from J, the junction kept 13 bases outside the gene matches. CDR3 sequence reads: CASVGGWGQSNEQFF. CDR3 DNA: TGTGCCAGCGTAGGGGGTTGGGGACAGTCCAATGAGCAGTTCTTC.

The chain recombines TRBV28 with TRBJ2-7; weak D call: TRBD2 (6 bases). The CDR3 is made up of 13 amino acids. CDR1 MDHEN and CDR2 SYDVKM come from the germline V gene. Trimming stripped 7 bases from V and 3 bases from J, with 13 bases between. CDR3 residues: CASNSGLLYEQYF. In nucleotides, the CDR3 is TGTGCCAGCAATTCGGGACTCCTCTACGAGCAGTACTTC.

The chain has TRBV9 and TRBJ2-1; TRBD2 agrees at 12 bases. Per the germline V gene, CDR1 is SGDLS and CDR2 is YYNGEE. Trimming cost V 2 bases and J 8 bases; bases outside gene matches: 8. The length of the CDR3 is 16 residues. The CDR3 DNA is TGTGCCAGCAGCGTGGGACTAGCGGGTTTAGCAGATGAGCAGTTCTTC. This gives the protein CASSVGLAGLADEQFF.

The genes are TRBV11-1 and TRBJ2-1; 15 positions agree with TRBD2. The CDR3 covers 17 residues. Germline CDR1 SGHAT, CDR2 FQDESV (reference sequence). J was trimmed by 7 bases and V by 4 bases; bases with no gene match: 8. Written as DNA, the CDR3 is TGTGCCAGCAGCTCACTGGGACTAGCGGGGGGTAAAAATGAGCAGTTCTTC. Translating gives CASSSLGLAGGKNEQFF.

The rearrangement joins TRBV4-3 to TRBJ1-3; possibly TRBD1 for D (6 bases). V lost 0 bases and J lost 4, with 13 bases in between. There are 16 residues in the CDR3. The V gene's germline CDR1 is LGHNA and CDR2 YSLEER. In DNA form, the CDR3 reads TGCGCCAGCAGCCAAGATGGGGGACAACCGGGAAACACCATATATTTT. This sequence encodes CASSQDGGQPGNTIYF.

V and J are TRBV6-6 and TRBJ1-5; 8 bases are shared with TRBD1. Germline V gives CDR1 MNHNY, CDR2 SVGAGI (reference sequence). The CDR3 runs to 15 residues. Losses at the gene ends were 8 bases for V and 2 bases for J; bases not matched to a gene: 8. The CDR3 reads CASAFPTGGNQPQHF. Written as DNA, the CDR3 is TGTGCCAGCGCATTCCCGACAGGGGGCAATCAGCCCCAGCATTTT.

This sequence joins TRBV11-2 and TRBJ1-1; a possible D gene is TRBD1 (5 bases). V lost 2 bases and J 11 bases, leaving 12 bases between the germline ends. The CDR3 extends over 12 amino acids. From germline, CDR1 is SGHAT and CDR2 FQNNGV. The CDR3, as DNA: TGTGCCAGCAGCTTAAGGAGGGGATGGGCTTTCTTT. This translates into CASSLRRGWAFF.

V usage is TRBV18 and J usage is TRBJ1-5; 7 nucleotides match TRBD1. This CDR3 comprises 15 residues. V lost 3 bases and J lost 5; bases outside the gene matches: 7. The germline V gene encodes CDR1 KGHSH and CDR2 LQKENI. The CDR3 bases are TGTGCCAGCTCACCGACAGGGAGCGCAGATCAGCCCCAGCATTTT. Translation gives CASSPTGSADQPQHF. The complete variable domain, with remaining parts taken from reference TRBV18 and TRBJ1-5, reads NAGVMQNPRHLVRRRGQEARLRCSPMKGHSHVYWYRQLPEEGLKFMVYLQKENIIDESGMPKERFSAEFPKEGPSILRIQQVVRGDSAAYFCASSPTGSADQPQHFGDGTRLSIL.

Only a few counts were recorded for this clone. The chain combines TRBV4-3 with TRBJ2-3; the match to TRBD2 covers 8 bases. This CDR3 spans 17 amino acids. V lost 3 bases to trimming and J lost 0 bases; unmatched junction nucleotides: 8. In germline, CDR1 is LGHNA, CDR2 YSLEER. In DNA form, the CDR3 reads TGCGCCAGCAGCCAGGAGCTAAGCGGGAGTAGCACAGATACGCAGTATTTT. It codes for CASSQELSGSSTDTQYF.

This clone appeared a few times. The rearrangement links TRBV19 to TRBJ1-5; D possibly corresponds to TRBD1 (6 bases). Germline values: CDR1 LNHDA, CDR2 SQIVND (reference sequence). The germline V and J ends were trimmed by 7 bases and 3 bases, with 13 bases remaining between them. There are 14 residues in the CDR3. CDR3 sequence: CASNRVGANQPQHF. The CDR3 nucleotides read TGTGCCAGTAATCGGGTGGGGGCCAATCAGCCCCAGCATTTT.

The rearrangement joins TRBV4-3 to TRBJ2-5; 9 nucleotides line up with TRBD2. The DNA end is more similar to TRBJ2-7, so the J call may be wrong. Per germline, CDR1 LGHNA and CDR2 YSLEER. This CDR3 region has 16 residues. CDR3 sequence: CASSQDLAGGRDEQYF. DNA for the CDR3: TGCGCCAGCAGCCAAGATCTGGCGGGGGGGCGGGACGAGCAGTACTTC.

This clone is classed as medium-sized. The CDR3 nucleotides are TGCGCCAGCAGTCAATTGGTGGAGGATGGCTACACCTTC. Its protein product is CASSQLVEDGYTF. The chain uses TRBV23-1 and TRBJ1-2; no clear D. TRBV23-1 is sorted into the ORF group, with uncertain function. This CDR3 has 13 residues. V lost 1 base, J lost 6 bases, and 9 bases lay in between.

The genes are TRBV5-5 and TRBJ1-2; D is unclear. The CDR3 totals 14 residues. V lost 1 base, J lost 8 bases, and 15 bases lay in between. Germline loops: CDR1 SGHKS, CDR2 YYEKEE (reference sequence). CDR3 bases: TGTGCCAGCAGCTTGCGCGGGTCAGGATGGGGCTACACCTTC. It codes for CASSLRGSGWGYTF.

The chain recombines TRBV7-2 with TRBJ2-2, with D possibly matching TRBD2 (6 bases). V lost 7 bases and J 5 bases, leaving 17 bases between the germline ends. Looked up from germline, CDR1 is SGHTA and CDR2 is FQGNSA. The CDR3 runs to 15 residues. The CDR3, as DNA: TGTGCCAGCACCCTAGCTGGGGGGACTACCGGGGAGCTGTTTTTT. Translation: CASTLAGGTTGELFF.

In this sample, this clone turned up once. The chain joins TRBV6-5 to TRBJ1-3, with unresolved D. Germline V gene lookup returns CDR1 MNHEY and CDR2 SVGAGI. This CDR3 region has 15 residues. V lost 5 bases and J lost 1, with 12 bases in between. CDR3 sequence reads: CASSLTITSGNTIYF. CDR3 sequence (DNA): TGTGCCAGCAGTCTTACTATAACGTCTGGAAACACCATATATTTT.

The chain employs TRBV7-9 and TRBJ1-2; D call uncertain. Per germline, CDR1 SEHNR and CDR2 FQNEAQ (reference sequence). V lost 5 bases, J lost 8 bases, and 21 bases lay in between. CDR3 length equals 15 residues. For the CDR3, the DNA is TGTGCCAGCAGCCCCTCCACTAGGGTTCTGTACGGCTACACCTTC. Translating gives CASSPSTRVLYGYTF. The full variable domain, in which reference TRBV7-9 and TRBJ1-2 provide the parts outside the CDR3, is DTGVSQNPRHKITKRGQNVTFRCDPISEHNRLYWYRQTLGQGPEFLTYFQNEAQLEKSRLLSDRFSAERPKGSFSTLEIQRTEQGDSAMYLCASSPSTRVLYGYTFGSGTRLTVV.

The CDR3 region is CASSSTGTYNSPLHF. Here the CDR3 DNA reads TGTGCCAGCAGTTCCACAGGGACCTATAATTCACCCCTCCACTTT. This chain joins TRBV6-5 and TRBJ1-6; possible D gene TRBD1, 6 bases. The CDR3 is made up of 15 amino acids. Germline CDR1 is MNHEY and CDR2 is SVGAGI. V shed 4 bases and J shed 2 bases, with 9 bases lying between them.

The chain carries TRBV20-1 and TRBJ1-1; D remains unclear. CDR1 and CDR2 (germline): DFQATT, SNEGSKA (reference sequence). The CDR3 has 11 amino acids. The germline V and J ends were trimmed by 6 bases and 1 base, with 6 bases remaining between them. Written as DNA, the CDR3 is TGCAGTGCCGGATCGAACACTGAAGCTTTCTTT. It yields the protein CSAGSNTEAFF.

Here the CDR3 reads CASSLTQGPYEQYF. CDR3 coding DNA: TGTGCCAGCAGTTTAACACAGGGGCCCTACGAGCAGTACTTC. V and J are TRBV6-1 and TRBJ2-7; TRBD1 agrees at 7 bases. Germline CDR1 is MNHNS and CDR2 is SASEGT. The V gene end was trimmed by 5 bases and the J gene end by 2 bases; junction bases not matched to a gene: 6. CDR3 length: 14 residues.

V is TRBV6-6 and J is TRBJ2-1, with 9 nucleotides matching TRBD2. The J segment lost 4 bases and the V segment lost 5 bases, leaving 6 bases of the junction unmatched. The CDR3 extends over 15 amino acids. Looked up from germline, CDR1 is MNHNY and CDR2 is SVGAGI (reference sequence). As DNA, the CDR3 is TGTGCCAGCAGTCGCGGGGGGGCCCTTTACAATGAGCAGTTCTTC. Encoded protein: CASSRGGALYNEQFF.